This T cell receptor beta chain was recovered during a study of response to subunit inactivated influenza vaccine. Study-wide results and limits: With each seasonal influenza vaccination, the authors suggested, few new T cells are recruited.

To note about this clonotype: The antigen is not known.

CDR1 and CDR2 (germline): LGHNA, YSLEER. CDR3 length: 17 residues. V trimming: 0 bases; J trimming: 4 bases; junction bases outside the gene matches: 9. TCRdb independently ran MiXCR on the RT-PCR reads; one entry per CDR3 protein. The sample yields a few hundred thousand distinct CDR3 sequences, 12% to 15% seen once. The receptor was derived from a man aged 45-60 years who received an inactivated influenza vaccine. The material sequenced was PBMCs from blood, taken 12 days after vaccination. This rearrangement joins TRBV4-3 to TRBJ2-5; 9 nucleotides agree with TRBD1. CDR3 nucleotides: TGCGCCAGCAGCCAAGATTTGGGACAGGGCATGGGAGAGACCCAGTACTTC. Residues: CASSQDLGQGMGETQYF.